The following is a T cell receptor beta chain sequence with its context. CDR1 SGHTA and CDR2 FQGTGA come from the germline V gene. The CDR3 covers 16 residues. The trim removed 3 bases at V and 4 bases at J, leaving 10 bases unmatched. This sample was included in a study of blood T cell repertoires in COVID-19. Study as a whole: Some COVID-19 samples were acute and others convalescent; all came from the United States, Italy and Spain. From T cells, B-cell-depleted T cells, or PBMCs came the material, which was cDNA or gDNA.

Authors' methods: Estimated nucleated cell counts came from reference gene primer amplification. The protocol was immunoSEQ multiplex PCR, while the TCRdb copy is restricted to in-frame clones and leaves out a portion. V and J calls and clone size are given by that table; D and trimming were obtained from the DNA. The sample has 200,000 to 300,000 clones, about 89% seen once. The sequence derives from a woman in her fifties or sixties with acute or convalescent COVID-19. The J gene is TRBJ2-3, the V gene TRBV7-3; 7 nucleotides match TRBD2. The sequencing input was peripheral blood. CDR3 sequence (DNA): TGTGCCAGCAGCTTGCAGGGAGGGCCGAGTTCAGATACGCAGTATTTT. It codes for CASSLQGGPSSDTQYF.